Presented here are 6 T cell receptor beta chains from one specimen sequenced in a study of OX40 agonist ivuxolimab in advanced cancers. Sequencing was performed with immunoSEQ multiplex PCR; in TCRdb, only in-frame clones are kept and a portion is missing. The table lists roughly 60,000 clones, about 86% of them singletons, with roughly 1.9% in the top ten. Sequencing used CD4+ or CD8+ T cells sorted from blood, obtained in a trial of the OX40 agonist ivuxolimab. These receptor sequences come from an adult with an advanced solid tumor such as melanoma, head and neck, liver or kidney cancer.

This rearrangement joins TRBV18 to TRBJ2-7; D not resolved. Germline V gene lookup returns CDR1 KGHSH and CDR2 LQKENI. The ends were cut back, 2 bases at V and 3 bases at J, with 17 bases in the middle. The CDR3 sequence is 16 residues long. CDR3 sequence (DNA): TGTGCCAGCTCACCAAACATGGAATTATCGAACTACGAGCAGTACTTC. Translated, it gives CASSPNMELSNYEQYF.

V is TRBV7-8 and J is TRBJ1-4, with D hard to call. The CDR3 is 16 amino acids. V was clipped by 6 bases and J by 0 bases, with 14 bases between them. The germline gives CDR1 SGHVS, CDR2 FQNEAQ. Written as DNA, the CDR3 is TGTGCCAGCAGTCTCCGGGAGACTGCAACTAATGAAAAACTGTTTTTT. Amino acids: CASSLRETATNEKLFF.

This chain uses TRBV28 with TRBJ2-2; D possibly corresponds to TRBD1 (5 bases). CDR3 length: 13 amino acids. CDR1 MDHEN and CDR2 SYDVKM come from the germline V gene. The germline V and J ends were trimmed by 6 bases and 4 bases, with 9 bases remaining between them. DNA of the CDR3: TGTGCCAGCAGCCCCAGGGTCACCGGGGAGCTGTTTTTT. It yields the protein CASSPRVTGELFF. Full variable domain (outside the CDR3, taken from reference TRBV28 and TRBJ2-2): DVKVTQSSRYLVKRTGEKVFLECVQDMDHENMFWYRQDPGLGLRLIYFSYDVKMKEKGDIPEGYSVSREKKERFSLILESASTNQTSMYLCASSPRVTGELFFGEGSRLTVL.

The gene calls are TRBV27 and TRBJ1-5, with a tentative D call TRBD1 (5 bases). Germline values: CDR1 MNHEY, CDR2 SMNVEV (reference sequence). The CDR3 is 14 amino acids. V lost 3 bases and J lost 6, with 12 bases in between. CDR3 sequence: CASSFTGPTQPQHF. The CDR3 DNA follows: TGTGCCAGCAGTTTTACAGGCCCTACTCAGCCCCAGCATTTT.

This clone was counted between two and nine times. This sequence joins TRBV5-1 and TRBJ2-4; 12 positions match TRBD2. Germline CDR1 is SGHRS and CDR2 is YFSETQ. Trimming at V came to 4 bases and at J to 7 bases, leaving 21 bases not matched to a gene. This CDR3 comprises 20 residues. CDR3 nucleotide sequence: TGCGCCAGCAGCAACCCACCTAGCGGGGGGGCATTGTGGATGAGGAACATTCAGTACTTC. Protein product: CASSNPPSGGALWMRNIQYF.

The genes are TRBV2 and TRBJ1-2; 9 positions match TRBD1. V lost 7 bases to trimming and J lost 6 bases; unmatched junction nucleotides: 18. This CDR3 spans 17 amino acids. Germline values: CDR1 SNHLY, CDR2 FYNNEI. The CDR3 DNA reads as TGTGCCAGCACCTGGGCCCAAACAGGGGGCGAAAACCATGGCTACACCTTC. It yields the protein CASTWAQTGGENHGYTF.